Each of the 5 T cell receptor beta chains below was sequenced from the same sample in a study of blood T cell repertoires in COVID-19. Generated by immunoSEQ multiplex PCR, the TCRdb table keeps only in-frame clones and is missing some. The sample contains approximately 250,000 clones, roughly 84% of which appear only once. The sequenced sample was peripheral blood. The receptors originated from a woman aged 40 to 50 who had recovered from COVID-19.

This clone was found a few times. The chain links TRBV6-5 to TRBJ1-5; D possibly corresponds to TRBD1 (6 bases). The V gene's germline CDR1 is MNHEY and CDR2 SVGAGI. The CDR3 has 13 residues. The V end was cut by 6 bases, the J end by 7 bases, with 13 bases between. CDR3 bases: TGTGCCAGCAGACAGGGCCACGAACAGCCCCAGCATTTT. Amino acids: CASRQGHEQPQHF.

The table lists this clone with a few counts. The CDR3 DNA is TGTGCCAGCAGCGTCCACAGGTACGGTGCGGACACTGAAGCTTTCTTT. This gives the protein CASSVHRYGADTEAFF. This sequence joins TRBV9 and TRBJ1-1; TRBD1 is a possible D gene (5 bases). Trimming shortened V by 2 bases and J by 3 bases, and 17 bases separated the two germline ends. CDR1 SGDLS and CDR2 YYNGEE come from the germline V gene. This CDR3 region has 16 residues. Supplemented by reference TRBV9 and TRBJ1-1, the full variable domain reads DSGVTQTPKHLITATGQRVTLRCSPRSGDLSVYWYQQSLDQGLQFLIQYYNGEERAKGNILERFSAQQFPDLHSELNLSSLELGDSALYFCASSVHRYGADTEAFFGQGTRLTVV.

V usage is TRBV28 and J usage is TRBJ1-6, with 10 bases matching TRBD1. The V gene's germline CDR1 is MDHEN and CDR2 SYDVKM. V shed 6 bases and J 9 bases; nucleotides not matched to a gene: 5. CDR3 size: 14 residues. The CDR3 protein is CASSSGTGASPLHF. The CDR3 DNA reads as TGTGCCAGCAGCTCGGGGACAGGGGCTTCACCCCTCCACTTT. The full variable domain, rest sourced from reference TRBV28 and TRBJ1-6, is DVKVTQSSRYLVKRTGEKVFLECVQDMDHENMFWYRQDPGLGLRLIYFSYDVKMKEKGDIPEGYSVSREKKERFSLILESASTNQTSMYLCASSSGTGASPLHFGNGTRLTVT.

V and J are TRBV4-3 and TRBJ2-1; no clear D gene. V was clipped by 1 base and J by 5 bases, with 12 bases between them. The CDR3 spans 15 residues. In germline, CDR1 is LGHNA, CDR2 YSLEER. The CDR3 sequence is CASSQVSQINNEQFF. In nucleotides, the CDR3 is TGCGCCAGCAGCCAAGTGTCACAGATAAACAATGAGCAGTTCTTC.

The V call is TRBV25-1, the J call TRBJ2-1; 7 bases align to TRBD2. From germline, CDR1 is MGHDK and CDR2 SYGVNS. The CDR3 consists of 14 residues. After removal of 7 bases from V and 0 bases from J, the junction contained 3 bases not matched to a gene. The CDR3 loop is CASTPGGSYNEQFF. CDR3 coding DNA: TGTGCCAGCACGCCGGGGGGCTCCTACAATGAGCAGTTCTTC.